This T cell receptor (beta chain) emerged from a study of blood T cell repertoires in COVID-19. Some clones are missing from TCRdb's copy, which holds only in-frame ones; the method was immunoSEQ multiplex PCR. The data hold 180,000 or so clones, with about 80% observed a single time. Sequencing input: PBMCs or T cells enriched from blood (not recorded which). The clonotype comes from a middle-aged man who had recovered from COVID-19.

The CDR3, as DNA: TGTGCCAGCAGTCGGTCCACCTATCAGCCCCAGCATTTT. Translating it yields CASSRSTYQPQHF. The V gene is TRBV28, the J gene TRBJ1-5; no clear D. Per the germline V gene, CDR1 is MDHEN and CDR2 is SYDVKM. The CDR3 covers 13 residues. The V and J ends lost 5 bases and 5 bases respectively, with 10 bases between them.